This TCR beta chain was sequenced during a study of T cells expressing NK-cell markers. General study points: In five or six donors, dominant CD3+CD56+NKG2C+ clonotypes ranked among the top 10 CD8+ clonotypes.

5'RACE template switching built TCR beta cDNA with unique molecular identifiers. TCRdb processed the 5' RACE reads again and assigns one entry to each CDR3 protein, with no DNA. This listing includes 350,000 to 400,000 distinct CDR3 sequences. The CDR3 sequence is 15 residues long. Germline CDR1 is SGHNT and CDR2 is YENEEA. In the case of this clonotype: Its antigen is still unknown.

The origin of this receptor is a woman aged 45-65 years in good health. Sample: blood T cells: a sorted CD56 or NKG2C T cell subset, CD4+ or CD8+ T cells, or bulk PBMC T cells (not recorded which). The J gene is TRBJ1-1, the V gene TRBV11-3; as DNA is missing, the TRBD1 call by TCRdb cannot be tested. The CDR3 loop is CASSVMGATGTEAFF.